This T cell receptor beta chain was identified during a study of blood T cell repertoires in COVID-19. Study at large: The United States, Italy and Spain were the sources of the acute and convalescent COVID-19 samples. The cDNA or gDNA used as material had been derived from T cells, B-cell-depleted T cells, or PBMCs.

V dropped 8 bases and J dropped 5; count of bases not matched to a gene: 6. The CDR3 consists of 13 residues. Germline V gene lookup returns CDR1 KGHSH and CDR2 LQKENI. Original data processing: Nucleated cell number was recorded as an estimate derived from reference gene primer amplification. The method was immunoSEQ multiplex PCR; TCRdb's version includes in-frame clones alone and lacks a portion of them. V, J and clone size are those of that table, while D and trimming were read from the DNA. Seen here are 300,000 to 400,000 clones, 65% to 90% observed once, and the top ten hold roughly 7.8%. Sequences were obtained from peripheral blood. V usage is TRBV18 and J usage is TRBJ1-1, with TRBD1 matching 9 bases. The receptor was isolated from a human donor in a cohort sampled during active COVID-19. CDR3 loop: CASAGTGRTEAFF. For the CDR3, the DNA is TGTGCCAGCGCCGGGACAGGGCGAACTGAAGCTTTCTTT.